This TCR beta chain was found in a study of blood T cell repertoires in COVID-19. For the study at large: PBMCs, B-cell-depleted T cells, or T cells were the source of the cDNA or gDNA that made up the material.

The V end lost 4 bases, the J end lost 5 bases, and 13 bases lay between the germline ends. There are 13 residues in the CDR3. CDR1 and CDR2 from the germline V gene are SGHDT and YYEEEE. Measured with immunoSEQ multiplex PCR; TCRdb has only the in-frame clones, and not every one. Seen here are approximately 440,000 clones, roughly 87% observed once, and the top ten hold about 0.65%. The receptor was isolated from a woman between 18 and 29 years old who had recovered from COVID-19. The gene calls are TRBV5-6 and TRBJ2-7; D possibly corresponds to TRBD2 (5 bases). The sample was PBMCs or T cells enriched from blood (not recorded which). The CDR3 nucleotides read TGTGCCAGCAGCCCCCGAGAGGAGGACGAGCAGTACTTC. Its protein product is CASSPREEDEQYF.